These 30 T cell receptor beta chains were sequenced from one sample in a study of cytomegalovirus exposure and HLA in healthy donors (dated by TCRdb to between 2016 and 2019). The library came from the immunoSEQ multiplex PCR assay. The multiplex PCR relied on a mix of 60 forward primers for TCR Vbeta segments and 13 reverse primers for TCR Jbeta segments. TCRdb mirrors the immuneACCESS table, restricted to in-frame sequences. Some clones are absent from its copies; in checked studies, under half trace to an unresolved V gene, and the reason for the others is unknown. The sample table lists over 150,000 clones, about 72% of them with a count of one. The top ten constitute roughly 2% of the sample. Input material: PBMCs. Receptor source: a man aged 50 or older in good health and CMV-seropositive.

The V gene is TRBV19, the J gene TRBJ2-5; D unresolved. Germline V gene sequence: CDR1 LNHDA, CDR2 SQIVND (reference sequence). V gave up 3 bases and J gave up 5 bases, with 13 bases separating them. The CDR3 runs 14 residues. The CDR3 DNA follows: TGTGCCAGTAGTATTGAAGCAACCCCGGAGACCCAGTACTTC. Translating gives CASSIEATPETQYF.

The chain has TRBV5-1 and TRBJ2-7, with TRBD1 identical over 8 bases. The CDR3 totals 14 residues. With 2 bases clipped from V and 3 bases from J, the junction kept 4 bases outside the gene matches. CDR1 and CDR2 (germline): SGHRS, YFSETQ. The CDR3 protein is CASSLQGGDYEQYF. Here the CDR3 DNA reads TGCGCCAGCAGCTTACAGGGGGGAGACTACGAGCAGTACTTC.

The chain is built from TRBV5-1 and TRBJ2-1; TRBD1 agrees at 8 bases. Unmatched junction bases numbered 24, after V lost 7 bases and J lost 6 bases. Germline CDR1 is SGHRS and CDR2 is YFSETQ. The CDR3 spans 19 residues. The CDR3 nucleotides read TGCGCCAGCGCCAGGGCAGGACAGGGAACCCCAGGCCTAATCAATGAGCAGTTCTTC. It specifies CASARAGQGTPGLINEQFF.

The chain is built from TRBV7-2 and TRBJ2-1; 11 bases align to TRBD2. CDR1 SGHTA and CDR2 FQGNSA come from the germline V gene. The CDR3 has 16 amino acids. V shed 5 bases, J shed 4 bases, and the junction held 7 bases outside the gene matches. Written as DNA, the CDR3 is TGTGCCAGCAGCCAAGCGCCTAGCGGGGGGTACAATGAGCAGTTCTTC. This codes for CASSQAPSGGYNEQFF.

CDR3 sequence (DNA): TGCGCCAGCTTGCAGACAGGGGGCGCCTACAATGAGCAGTTCTTC. Its translation: CASLQTGGAYNEQFF. The chain joins TRBV5-1 to TRBJ2-1; 10 positions match TRBD1. Germline CDR1 and CDR2: SGHRS and YFSETQ. Trimming at V came to 7 bases and at J to 2 bases, leaving 6 bases not matched to a gene. This CDR3 is 15 amino acids long.

The chain joins TRBV7-8 to TRBJ1-5; TRBD1 is a possible D gene (6 bases). Germline V gene lookup returns CDR1 SGHVS and CDR2 FQNEAQ. Trimming shortened V by 5 bases and J by 12 bases, and 17 bases separated the two germline ends. The length of the CDR3 is 13 residues. Here the CDR3 reads CASSPQPTGLQHF. The CDR3 nucleotides read TGTGCCAGCAGCCCTCAGCCTACAGGGCTCCAGCATTTT.

The chain uses TRBV5-4 and TRBJ2-1; TRBD1 might be the D (6 bases). This CDR3 is 15 amino acids long. Looked up from germline, CDR1 is SGHNT and CDR2 is YYREEE (reference sequence). Deletions cut 3 bases from V and 4 bases from J, with 14 bases between. CDR3 sequence: CASSYRRGHYNEQFF. The CDR3 region has the DNA TGTGCCAGCAGCTACCGAAGGGGACATTACAATGAGCAGTTCTTC.

The chain recombines TRBV6-5 with TRBJ2-1; possibly TRBD2 for D (6 bases). Germline V lookup: CDR1 MNHEY, CDR2 SVGAGI. The CDR3 loop spans 13 amino acids. Trimming stripped 8 bases from V and 11 bases from J, with 19 bases between. CDR3 in DNA: TGTGCCAGCTCCCGGCTTCGGGGGACCCAGCAGTTCTTC. Amino acids: CASSRLRGTQQFF.

This clone was found once. This sequence joins TRBV6-5 and TRBJ2-5; no definite D call. Germline V gene lookup returns CDR1 MNHEY and CDR2 SVGAGI. This CDR3 is built from 13 residues. Trimming removed 2 bases at V and 2 bases at J, with 6 bases between. The CDR3 DNA follows: TGTGCCAGCAGTTACAACAGACAAGAGACCCAGTACTTC. This translates into CASSYNRQETQYF.

The sample holds a few counts of this clone. The chain couples TRBV30 to TRBJ2-1; D is perhaps TRBD1 (6 bases). Germline CDR1 GTSNPN, CDR2 SVGIG (reference sequence). The length of the CDR3 is 12 residues. V lost 4 bases and J lost 9, with 13 bases in between. The CDR3 protein is CAWKLLGGEQFF. The CDR3 nucleotides read TGTGCCTGGAAACTTCTAGGGGGTGAGCAGTTCTTC.

This sequence joins TRBV29-1 and TRBJ2-3; TRBD1 aligns across 7 bases. V was pared by 5 bases and J by 5 bases, with 7 bases of the junction left unmatched. This CDR3 contains 13 residues. Germline loops: CDR1 SQVTM, CDR2 ANQGSEA. CDR3 in amino acids: CSVKTGSGDTQYF. The CDR3 bases are TGCAGCGTTAAGACAGGGAGTGGAGATACGCAGTATTTT.

The V gene is TRBV11-2, the J gene TRBJ1-4; 9 bases align to TRBD1. V was pared by 4 bases and J by 7 bases, with 4 bases of the junction left unmatched. The CDR3 is made up of 14 amino acids. Germline V CDR1 and CDR2: SGHAT, FQNNGV. The CDR3 reads CASSWGQGVEKLFF. CDR3 bases: TGTGCCAGCAGCTGGGGACAGGGAGTTGAAAAACTGTTTTTT.

The chain combines TRBV5-6 with TRBJ2-7; tentative D call: TRBD1 (6 bases). In germline, CDR1 is SGHDT, CDR2 YYEEEE. The CDR3 is 15 amino acids. V was trimmed by 3 bases and J by 4 bases, leaving 17 bases between them. The CDR3 here is CASSSPGRGSYEQYF. The CDR3 coding sequence is TGTGCCAGCAGCTCCCCCGGTAGGGGGTCGTACGAGCAGTACTTC.

In its sample, this clone was seen once. The chain couples TRBV5-4 to TRBJ1-1, with 11 bases fitting TRBD1. The CDR3 totals 15 residues. Germline values: CDR1 SGHNT, CDR2 YYREEE (reference sequence). Losses at the gene ends were 6 bases for V and 5 bases for J; bases not matched to a gene: 9. The CDR3 DNA sequence: TGTGCCAGCAACCGCCGGGACAGGGGGATTACTGAAGCTTTCTTT. Translating it yields CASNRRDRGITEAFF.

The V gene is TRBV5-5, the J gene TRBJ2-4, with 7 bases lining up with TRBD1. The J segment lost 0 bases and the V segment lost 2 bases, leaving 2 bases of the junction unmatched. Germline V gives CDR1 SGHKS, CDR2 YYEKEE (reference sequence). This CDR3 is 15 amino acids long. CDR3 bases: TGTGCCAGCAGCTTAACAGGGGTAGCCAAAAACATTCAGTACTTC. Translation gives CASSLTGVAKNIQYF.

The genes are TRBV6-1 and TRBJ2-5; a weak D match, TRBD2 (5 bases). Germline V lookup: CDR1 MNHNS, CDR2 SASEGT. This CDR3 contains 12 residues. Trimming left V 8 bases short and J 1 base short, with 8 bases between. This CDR3 is CASELAQETQYF. The CDR3 bases are TGTGCCAGCGAGCTAGCCCAAGAGACCCAGTACTTC.

V is TRBV14 and J is TRBJ2-7; 7 bases are a match to TRBD2. CDR1 and CDR2 (germline): SGHDN, FVKESK. There are 16 residues in the CDR3. V lost 4 bases, J lost 1 base, and 10 bases stayed unmatched. The CDR3 region has the DNA TGTGCCAGCAGCCCCCCCGGTTGGGGGGGGTCCTACGAGCAGTACTTC. Translating gives CASSPPGWGGSYEQYF.

V is TRBV25-1 and J is TRBJ2-3; 12 bases are shared with TRBD2. This CDR3 region has 18 residues. With V trimmed by 3 bases and J by 5 bases, 12 bases remained unmatched. The germline CDR1 and CDR2 sequences are MGHDK and SYGVNS. The CDR3 spells CASSDTRLAGGLGDTQYF. DNA for the CDR3: TGTGCCAGCAGTGATACTCGGCTAGCGGGGGGGCTGGGAGATACGCAGTATTTT. Based on the CDR3 plus reference TRBV25-1 and TRBJ2-3, the full variable domain is EADIYQTPRYLVIGTGKKITLECSQTMGHDKMYWYQQDPGMELHLIHYSYGVNSTEKGDLSSESTVSRIRTEHFPLTLESARPSHTSQYLCASSDTRLAGGLGDTQYFGPGTRLTVL.

This chain links TRBV7-2 with TRBJ2-3; 7 bases match TRBD1. Looked up from germline, CDR1 is SGHTA and CDR2 is FQGNSA. The CDR3 loop spans 14 amino acids. V shed 3 bases and J 6 bases; nucleotides not matched to a gene: 6. This CDR3 reads CASSLGTVVDTQYF. DNA of the CDR3: TGTGCCAGCAGCTTGGGGACAGTGGTTGATACGCAGTATTTT.

The rearrangement uses TRBV7-6 and TRBJ2-5; 7 nucleotides match TRBD2. Losses at the gene ends were 1 base for V and 5 bases for J; bases not matched to a gene: 10. The germline V gene has CDR1 SGHVS and CDR2 FNYEAQ. The CDR3 contains 16 residues. CDR3 sequence: CASSLGTHRGGETQYF. The CDR3 nucleotides are TGTGCCAGCAGCTTAGGGACTCATAGGGGAGGGGAGACCCAGTACTTC. The entire variable domain, with the rest obtained from reference TRBV7-6 and TRBJ2-5, is as follows: GAGVSQSPRYKVTKRGQDVALRCDPISGHVSLYWYRQALGQGPEFLTYFNYEAQQDKSGLPNDRFSAERPEGSISTLTIQRTEQRDSAMYRCASSLGTHRGGETQYFGPGTRLLVL.

The chain recombines TRBV28 with TRBJ2-2; 7 bases agree with TRBD2. Germline CDR1 reads MDHEN; CDR2 reads SYDVKM. This CDR3 region has 15 residues. Germline trimming cut 3 bases from V and 2 bases from J; bases unmatched to any gene: 3. The CDR3 reads CASSFPSGNTGELFF. The CDR3 nucleotides read TGTGCCAGCAGTTTCCCTAGCGGAAACACCGGGGAGCTGTTTTTT.

The chain uses TRBV2 and TRBJ2-3, with D perhaps TRBD1 (5 bases). The germline V gene has CDR1 SNHLY and CDR2 FYNNEI. The CDR3 length is 14 residues. V was clipped by 4 bases and J by 6 bases, with 14 bases between them. The CDR3 loop reads CASSVPRAPDTQYF. The CDR3 DNA reads TGTGCCAGCAGTGTCCCCAGGGCTCCGGATACGCAGTATTTT.

The chain uses TRBV6-5 and TRBJ2-1; 10 nucleotides align to TRBD2. The CDR3 loop spans 15 amino acids. Germline V gives CDR1 MNHEY, CDR2 SVGAGI. V was pared by 4 bases and J by 4 bases, with 4 bases of the junction left unmatched. The CDR3 loop reads CASSFSGGTYNEQFF. For the CDR3, the DNA is TGTGCCAGCAGTTTTAGCGGGGGGACATACAATGAGCAGTTCTTC.

J is TRBJ2-5 and V is TRBV29-1; D gene uncertain. This CDR3 comprises 12 residues. The germline CDR1 and CDR2 sequences are SQVTM and ANQGSEA. V was pared by 8 bases and J by 1 base, with 11 bases between. CDR3 DNA: TGCAGCTCGCGACAAATCCAAGAGACCCAGTACTTC. Translation gives CSSRQIQETQYF.

In its sample, this clone was seen once. The rearrangement joins TRBV10-3 to TRBJ2-5; possible D gene TRBD2, 5 bases. The CDR3 covers 18 residues. The germline V and J ends were trimmed by 0 bases and 1 base, with 18 bases remaining between them. Looked up from germline, CDR1 is ENHRY and CDR2 is SYGVKD. The CDR3 nucleotides are TGTGCCATCAGTGAGTCGAAAAATACGGGGAGCTTCCAAGAGACCCAGTACTTC. Protein sequence: CAISESKNTGSFQETQYF.

This chain joins TRBV5-1 and TRBJ2-7; maybe TRBD2 (6 bases). V lost 0 bases, J lost 3 bases, and 10 bases lay in between. The CDR3 length is 14 residues. Germline CDR1 is SGHRS and CDR2 is YFSETQ. Here the CDR3 reads CASSLAAEGYEQYF. CDR3 nucleotide sequence: TGCGCCAGCAGCTTGGCGGCGGAGGGCTACGAGCAGTACTTC.

This chain connects TRBV27 to TRBJ1-1, with D uncertain. V was cut by 7 bases and J by 0 bases, with 15 bases left in between. Germline V gene data show CDR1 as MNHEY and CDR2 as SMNVEV (reference sequence). This CDR3 has 15 amino acids. Here the CDR3 reads CASKNGGNLNTEAFF. DNA for the CDR3: TGTGCCAGCAAGAACGGCGGGAATTTGAACACTGAAGCTTTCTTT.

Comments on this clone: The sample carries other DNA sequences with the same CDR3. The chain is built from TRBV28 and TRBJ2-1; TRBD2 matches at 10 bases. Germline CDR1 MDHEN, CDR2 SYDVKM. The CDR3 sequence is 18 residues long. V lost 2 bases, J lost 8 bases, and 15 bases stayed unmatched. CDR3 in amino acids: CASSLAGAGAGGRDEQFF. CDR3 sequence (DNA): TGTGCCAGCAGTTTAGCGGGGGCTGGAGCGGGGGGGCGTGATGAGCAGTTCTTC.

The V and J genes are TRBV19 and TRBJ2-5, with TRBD1 as a possible D gene (5 bases). Germline V CDR1 and CDR2: LNHDA, SQIVND (reference sequence). Trimming took off 6 bases at V and 5 bases at J, with 16 bases between the two ends. The CDR3 covers 14 residues. CDR3 sequence: CASSQGQVRETQYF. The CDR3 nucleotides read TGTGCCAGTAGCCAGGGCCAGGTTAGGGAGACCCAGTACTTC.

This sequence joins TRBV11-2 and TRBJ2-7, with D maybe TRBD1 (5 bases). CDR1 and CDR2 (germline): SGHAT, FQNNGV. Trimming cost V 1 base and J 1 base, with 8 bases left between them. The CDR3 contains 14 residues. CDR3 in DNA: TGTGCCAGCAGCTTAGTTCCAGGGTCCTACGAGCAGTACTTC. Amino acid sequence: CASSLVPGSYEQYF.